Listed below are T cell receptor beta chains from one sample, sequenced in a study of T-cell reconstitution after alpha-beta-depleted transplantation in children. TCRdb reprocessed the PCR reads with MiXCR, giving one entry per CDR3 protein. The sample has around 190,000 distinct CDR3 sequences, around 7% seen once. The input for sequencing was PBMCs, taken before TCRalphabeta/CD19-depleted stem cell transplant. These TCRs come from a boy aged 2 to 10 with acute lymphoblastic leukemia, due to receive a stem cell transplant. CDR3s include the opening cysteine and the closing phenylalanine or tryptophan. A D gene is named only where the DNA matches it firmly. Some rows mark clone size as missing; the rest say once, few, many or name a class of expanded clone.

clone size	D gene	J gene	CDR3 length	V gene	CDR3 DNA	CDR3 protein
many	TRBD1	TRBJ2-1	17	TRBV10-3	TGTGCCATCAGTGAGTTTCAAGGCGGACAGGCGATCAATGAGCAGTTCTTC	CAISEFQGGQAINEQFF
NA	NA	TRBJ1-2	13	TRBV7-9	TGTGCCAGCAGGAGAGATACTCAAGAGGGCTACACCTTC	CASRRDTQEGYTF
many	NA	TRBJ1-3	16	TRBV20-1	TGCAGTGCTAGAGATAAGGACGGGAACACTGGAAACACCATATATTTT	CSARDKDGNTGNTIYF
NA	TRBD2	TRBJ2-1	14	TRBV20-1	TGCAGTGCTAGCCGGGGGGTTTCCTACAATGAGCAGTTCTTC	CSASRGVSYNEQFF
many	TRBD2	TRBJ2-3	14	TRBV29-1	TGCAGCTTGGCCTCAGCGGGAGGGGCATATACGCAGTATTTT	CSLASAGGAYTQYF
many	NA	TRBJ2-2	15	TRBV2	TGTGCCAGCAGTGACCTGGGCCCAAACACCGGGGAGCTGTTTTTT	CASSDLGPNTGELFF
NA	TRBD2	TRBJ2-7	12	TRBV30	TGTGCCTGGAGTGGGACTAGCTTCGAGCAGTACTTC	CAWSGTSFEQYF
NA	NA	TRBJ2-3	14	TRBV24-1	TGTGCCACCAGTGACTCCCGGAAACTAGATACGCAGTATTTT	CATSDSRKLDTQYF
many	TRBD1	TRBJ1-5	14	TRBV5-5	TGTGCCAGCAGCTTGGAGGGGGCCAATCAGCCCCAGCATTTT	CASSLEGANQPQHF
many	NA	TRBJ2-1	14	TRBV7-9	TGTGCCAGTCGGCGCGAGACTGGACAAAATGAGCAGTTCTTC	CASRRETGQNEQFF
many	NA	TRBJ2-1	15	TRBV28	TGTGCCAGCAGACCACAGAAAGGGACCTACAATGAGCAGTTCTTC	CASRPQKGTYNEQFF
few	NA	TRBJ2-7	13	TRBV7-8	TGTGCCAGCAGCTTAGACCGATTCCCCAACCAGTACTTC	CASSLDRFPNQYF
many	NA	TRBJ1-1	12	TRBV29-1	TGCAGCGTTCGGGGTATTACCACTGAAGCTTTCTTT	CSVRGITTEAFF